The entry below describes one T cell receptor (beta chain). Its antigen is not known. Breast cancer patients provided tissue from their axillary draining lymph nodes. This specimen comes from a study of breast tumors, draining lymph nodes, adjacent tissues. TCRdb called the multiplex PCR reads again in MiXCR, with one record for every CDR3 protein. In the table there are 200,000 or so distinct CDR3 sequences, 31% of which are singletons. Findings and limits, study-wide: Tumors had less TCR diversity than lymph nodes, more than nontumor tissue. Tumor T cell lymph node origin was a supported hypothesis, not proven. Luminal-like breast cancer showed significantly higher tumor–nontumor repertoire similarity than basal-like.

Germline V gene lookup returns CDR1 SNHLY and CDR2 FYNNEI. V lost 5 bases and J 4 bases, leaving 15 bases between the germline ends. This CDR3 has 15 residues. Sequencing used axillary lymph node tissue. V and J are TRBV2 and TRBJ1-5; D is uncertain. The origin of this receptor is a female donor with breast cancer. Some clones in this sample may be carry-over from other donors' samples. The CDR3 DNA reads as TGTGCCAGCAGTTTAGCGCTGGGCAGAAATCAGCCCCAGCATTTT. This codes for CASSLALGRNQPQHF.